The rows below give T cell receptor beta chains drawn from one sample of a study of metastatic and nonmetastatic thyroid tumors. Via MiXCR, TCRdb re-called the PCR reads. Of tens of thousands of clones in the sample, approximately 20% are singletons; the top ten hold around 6.9%. Material for sequencing was blood. These receptors originate from a female donor with papillary thyroid cancer or a benign thyroid nodule (not recorded which). Some clones in this sample may be carry-over from other donors' samples. Each CDR3 is given without its conserved first and last residue. The order of the fields is J gene, V gene, CDR3 protein.

J gene: TRBJ2-1; V gene: TRBV20-1; CDR3 protein: SATSGTSNNEQF
J gene: TRBJ2-6; V gene: TRBV10-3; CDR3 protein: AISDGQGRISWANVLT
J gene: TRBJ1-2; V gene: TRBV6-1; CDR3 protein: ASSEAPGWGDGYT
J gene: TRBJ2-3; V gene: TRBV6-1; CDR3 protein: ASSEVGTRLHTQY
J gene: TRBJ2-7; V gene: TRBV7-9; CDR3 protein: ASSLGQGTYEQY
J gene: TRBJ2-7; V gene: TRBV7-8; CDR3 protein: ASSLSNTQREQY
J gene: TRBJ2-3; V gene: TRBV11-2; CDR3 protein: ASSWGGSTDTQY
J gene: TRBJ2-7; V gene: TRBV7-8; CDR3 protein: ASSLSPGTDEQY
J gene: TRBJ2-2; V gene: TRBV6-4; CDR3 protein: ASSDSQTGELF
J gene: TRBJ2-1; V gene: TRBV24-1; CDR3 protein: ATSDYGQRGTNEQF
J gene: TRBJ2-5; V gene: TRBV20-1; CDR3 protein: SARGTLQETQY
J gene: TRBJ2-7; V gene: TRBV5-4; CDR3 protein: ASIFTRDRDQY
J gene: TRBJ2-3; V gene: TRBV20-1; CDR3 protein: SSQRGSSTDTQY
J gene: TRBJ2-2; V gene: TRBV20-1; CDR3 protein: SVEHSGKNHGELF
J gene: TRBJ2-3; V gene: TRBV19; CDR3 protein: ASSTNTDTQY
J gene: TRBJ2-7; V gene: TRBV20-1; CDR3 protein: SALKAGPTYEQY
J gene: TRBJ2-3; V gene: TRBV6-4; CDR3 protein: ASKRTGTDTQY
J gene: TRBJ1-1; V gene: TRBV11-3; CDR3 protein: ASAMRDTEAF
J gene: TRBJ2-5; V gene: TRBV2; CDR3 protein: ATTQQETQY
J gene: TRBJ1-2; V gene: TRBV30; CDR3 protein: AWSVGVLGYT
J gene: TRBJ2-7; V gene: TRBV19; CDR3 protein: ASTRGAGRSYEKY
J gene: TRBJ2-1; V gene: TRBV5-4; CDR3 protein: ASSLAGGGVPNEQF
J gene: TRBJ1-1; V gene: TRBV20-1; CDR3 protein: SARDQNREGGTEAF
J gene: TRBJ2-6; V gene: TRBV5-3; CDR3 protein: ARSSLRSSSGANVLT
J gene: TRBJ2-7; V gene: TRBV7-9; CDR3 protein: ASSLAGCSYEQY
J gene: TRBJ1-1; V gene: TRBV18; CDR3 protein: ASSLLETHTEAF
J gene: TRBJ1-1; V gene: TRBV24-1; CDR3 protein: ATRGRGKTEAF